This T cell receptor beta chain was found in a study of cytotoxic CD8 clonotypes in ibrutinib-treated CLL. The V gene lost 6 bases and the J gene lost 7 bases, with 19 bases spanning the gap. Looked up from germline, CDR1 is MNHNS and CDR2 is SASEGT. The CDR3 is 15 amino acids. TCRdb's table, derived via immunoSEQ multiplex PCR, lists solely in-frame clones and lacks some. In the table there are around 140,000 clones, more than 70% of which are singletons. As to this clone: Its antigen is as yet unknown.

Study results and caveats: Clonality rose at ibrutinib response, held steady in sustained remission, and fell toward baseline at progression.

The source material was PBMCs, sampled after 36 months of ibrutinib treatment. The gene calls are TRBV6-1 and TRBJ1-5, with D hard to call. This clonotype was obtained from a human donor with chronic lymphocytic leukemia. Written as DNA, the CDR3 is TGTGCCAGCAGCGAAAATTTTAGGGTGGTGCAGCCCCAGCATTTT. Encoded protein: CASSENFRVVQPQHF.